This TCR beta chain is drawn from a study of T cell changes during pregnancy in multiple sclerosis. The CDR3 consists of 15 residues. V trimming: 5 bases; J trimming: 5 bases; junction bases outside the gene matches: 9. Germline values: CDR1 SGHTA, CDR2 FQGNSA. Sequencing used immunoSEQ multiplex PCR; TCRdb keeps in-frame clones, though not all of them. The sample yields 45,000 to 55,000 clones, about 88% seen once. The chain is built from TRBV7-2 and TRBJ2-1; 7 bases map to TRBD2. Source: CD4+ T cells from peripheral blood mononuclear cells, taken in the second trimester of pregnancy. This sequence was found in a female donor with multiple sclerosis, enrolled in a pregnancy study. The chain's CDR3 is CASSLTSRFDNEQFF. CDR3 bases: TGTGCCAGCAGCCTGACTAGCAGGTTCGACAATGAGCAGTTCTTC.